This TCR beta chain was found in a study of technical replicates of blood from a handful of donors. The V and J ends lost 3 bases and 1 base, in that order; junction bases with no gene match: 5. In germline, CDR1 is MNHNS, CDR2 SASEGT. The CDR3 is 15 residues long. Generated by immunoSEQ multiplex PCR, the TCRdb table keeps only in-frame clones and is missing some. The sample has around 67,000 clones, around 88% seen once. This chain joins TRBV6-1 and TRBJ2-7; TRBD1 agrees at 8 bases. This receptor was taken from a human donor in good health. Some clones in this sample may be carry-over from other donors' samples. Material: PBMCs. CDR3 in DNA: TGTGCCAGCAGTGAGACGGACAGGGCTTCCTACGAGCAGTACTTC. Translation gives CASSETDRASYEQYF.